Presented here are 26 T cell receptor beta chains from one specimen sequenced in a study of blood T cell repertoires in COVID-19. Profiling relied on immunoSEQ multiplex PCR, and the TCRdb table lists in-frame clones only, not all of them. The sample holds around 230,000 clones, roughly 85% seen once. Sequencing was performed on peripheral blood. The receptors here all came from a man aged 30 to 45 who had recovered from COVID-19.

This clone was picked up one time. This chain links TRBV18 with TRBJ1-6, with 7 bases matching TRBD1. The junction had 3 bases not matched to a gene; V was cut back by 3 bases and J by 7 bases. The germline V gene has CDR1 KGHSH and CDR2 LQKENI. The CDR3 runs to 14 residues. The CDR3 sequence is CASSPTGENSPLHF. For the CDR3, the DNA is TGTGCCAGCTCACCCACAGGGGAGAATTCACCCCTCCACTTT.

This chain joins TRBV15 and TRBJ1-2; TRBD1 agrees at 7 bases. The CDR3 is 14 residues long. CDR1 is LNHNV and CDR2 is YYDKDF in the germline V gene (reference sequence). After removal of 1 base from V and 11 bases from J, the junction contained 10 bases not matched to a gene. The CDR3 DNA reads as TGTGCCACCAGCAGAGTCGGGACAGAAGAAATTTACACCTTC. Amino acids: CATSRVGTEEIYTF.

The chain couples TRBV7-9 to TRBJ2-5; D is unclear. The germline gives CDR1 SEHNR, CDR2 FQNEAQ (reference sequence). V was pared by 0 bases and J by 3 bases, with 11 bases between. CDR3 length: 15 residues. CDR3 sequence: CASSLAPLAKETQYF. CDR3 DNA: TGTGCCAGCAGCTTAGCCCCCCTGGCCAAAGAGACCCAGTACTTC.

CDR3 in amino acids: CASSGQGVINQPQHF. The CDR3 DNA follows: TGCGCCAGCAGTGGACAGGGGGTTATCAATCAGCCCCAGCATTTT. This chain connects TRBV10-2 to TRBJ1-5; 9 bases are shared with TRBD1. Germline V gives CDR1 WSHSY, CDR2 SAAADI. CDR3 length: 15 amino acids. J gave up 3 bases and V 4 bases, and 4 bases lay outside the gene matches.

The J gene is TRBJ2-2, the V gene TRBV6-4; 8 nucleotides match TRBD2. This CDR3 comprises 14 residues. Trimming removed 3 bases from V and 6 bases from J; junction bases left unmatched: 3. CDR1 and CDR2 from the germline V gene are MRHNA and SNTAGT. The CDR3 region has the DNA TGTGCCAGCAGTGAAGAACTAGCGGCCGGGGAGCTGTTTTTT. Encoded protein: CASSEELAAGELFF.

The rearrangement links TRBV27 to TRBJ1-1; the D gene is possibly TRBD1 (5 bases). Trimming shortened V by 3 bases and J by 0 bases, and 11 bases separated the two germline ends. Germline V gene sequence: CDR1 MNHEY, CDR2 SMNVEV (reference sequence). This CDR3 region has 15 residues. CDR3 DNA: TGTGCCAGCAGTTTCCGACAGCGTATGAACACTGAAGCTTTCTTT. Translating it yields CASSFRQRMNTEAFF.

This chain connects TRBV6-1 to TRBJ2-7; D is unclear. The V end lost 3 bases, the J end lost 3 bases, and 18 bases lay between the germline ends. The CDR3 is 16 amino acids. Per the germline V gene, CDR1 is MNHNS and CDR2 is SASEGT. CDR3 nucleotide sequence: TGTGCCAGCAGTGAGATATTGGCTCGAGGTGTCTACGAGCAGTACTTC. The encoded protein is CASSEILARGVYEQYF.

The chain links TRBV11-2 to TRBJ1-4; TRBD1 is a possible D gene (6 bases). The ends were cut back, 5 bases at V and 6 bases at J, with 13 bases in the middle. The CDR3 covers 14 residues. Germline V CDR1 and CDR2: SGHAT, FQNNGV. As DNA, the CDR3 is TGTGCCAGCAGCCACGGACAGACCTATGAAAAACTGTTTTTT. Translation gives CASSHGQTYEKLFF. Looking up the rest from reference TRBV11-2 and TRBJ1-4 gives the full variable domain: EAGVAQSPRYKIIEKRQSVAFWCNPISGHATLYWYQQILGQGPKLLIQFQNNGVVDDSQLPKDRFSAERLKGVDSTLKIQPAKLEDSAVYLCASSHGQTYEKLFFGSGTQLSVL.

The chain links TRBV7-9 to TRBJ1-6; TRBD1 aligns across 12 bases. The junction had 2 bases not matched to a gene; V was cut back by 4 bases and J by 1 base. The CDR3 is 17 residues long. From germline, CDR1 is SEHNR and CDR2 FQNEAQ (reference sequence). The chain's CDR3 is CASSWGQGASYNSPLHF. For the CDR3, the DNA is TGTGCCAGCAGCTGGGGACAGGGGGCTTCCTATAATTCACCCCTCCACTTT.

The chain joins TRBV19 to TRBJ2-5, with 8 positions matching TRBD2. Per the germline V gene, CDR1 is LNHDA and CDR2 is SQIVND (reference sequence). The CDR3 is made up of 12 amino acids. Germline trimming cut 6 bases from V and 3 bases from J; bases unmatched to any gene: 0. The CDR3 sequence is CASRRGEETQYF. CDR3 bases: TGTGCCAGTAGGCGGGGGGAAGAGACCCAGTACTTC.

The chain joins TRBV2 to TRBJ1-1; D is perhaps TRBD1 (5 bases). This CDR3 has 16 residues. Germline lookup yields CDR1 SNHLY and CDR2 FYNNEI. Trimming removed 6 bases from V and 3 bases from J, with 20 bases in between. The CDR3 bases are TGTGCCAGCAGGCCCCCACAGGCCCTAAGGGACACTGAAGCTTTCTTT. It yields the protein CASRPPQALRDTEAFF.

The rearrangement links TRBV30 to TRBJ2-2; D is possibly TRBD2 (6 bases). V lost 5 bases, J lost 0 bases, and 16 bases lay in between. The CDR3 extends over 16 amino acids. The germline V gene has CDR1 GTSNPN and CDR2 SVGIG (reference sequence). In DNA, the CDR3 is TGTGCCTGGGTCCGGGGGTTAGATTCGAACACCGGGGAGCTGTTTTTT. This translates into CAWVRGLDSNTGELFF.

This chain joins TRBV5-5 and TRBJ2-7; 9 bases agree with TRBD2. This CDR3 region has 14 residues. Germline trimming cut 4 bases from V and 0 bases from J; bases unmatched to any gene: 2. From germline, CDR1 is SGHKS and CDR2 YYEKEE (reference sequence). The CDR3 sequence is CASSGRGGSYEQYF. In DNA form, the CDR3 reads TGTGCCAGCAGCGGGCGGGGGGGCTCCTACGAGCAGTACTTC. Combining the CDR3 with reference TRBV5-5 and TRBJ2-7 gives the whole variable domain DAGVTQSPTHLIKTRGQQVTLRCSPISGHKSVSWYQQVLGQGPQFIFQYYEKEERGRGNFPDRFSARQFPNYSSELNVNALLLGDSALYLCASSGRGGSYEQYFGPGTRLTVT.

The chain couples TRBV9 to TRBJ2-2; TRBD2 matches 8 bases. CDR1 and CDR2 (germline): SGDLS, YYNGEE. V gave up 4 bases and J gave up 6 bases; unmatched junction bases: 11. CDR3 length: 16 amino acids. The CDR3 bases are TGTGCCAGCAGCCTACTCGGGACTAGTCTGCCCGGGGAGCTGTTTTTT. Residues: CASSLLGTSLPGELFF.

The chain combines TRBV19 with TRBJ1-4; D unclear. Germline assignment: CDR1 LNHDA and CDR2 SQIVND (reference sequence). Trimming left V 5 bases short and J 8 bases short, with 6 bases between. The CDR3 totals 11 residues. CDR3 sequence: CASSVLEKLFF. The CDR3 DNA follows: TGTGCCAGTAGTGTCCTCGAAAAACTGTTTTTT.

This clone has only a few counts. The chain carries TRBV7-8 and TRBJ1-5; a weak D match, TRBD1 (6 bases). Germline lookup yields CDR1 SGHVS and CDR2 FQNEAQ. Trimming took off 1 base at V and 1 base at J, with 11 bases between the two ends. CDR3 size: 16 residues. The CDR3 protein is CASSLVGGRSNQPQHF. CDR3 in DNA: TGTGCCAGCAGCTTAGTTGGGGGCAGGAGCAATCAGCCCCAGCATTTT.

The genes are TRBV9 and TRBJ2-7; the match to TRBD2 covers 8 bases. V lost 6 bases to trimming and J lost 2 bases; unmatched junction nucleotides: 10. There are 15 residues in the CDR3. The germline V gene has CDR1 SGDLS and CDR2 YYNGEE. This chain's CDR3 is CASTPGGAATYEQYF. DNA of the CDR3: TGTGCCAGCACCCCGGGAGGGGCGGCTACCTACGAGCAGTACTTC.

The chain couples TRBV13 to TRBJ2-7; perhaps TRBD2 as D (6 bases). The length of the CDR3 is 13 residues. Germline V gene sequence: CDR1 PRHDT, CDR2 FYEKMQ (reference sequence). V lost 4 bases to trimming and J lost 7 bases, with 14 bases between them. The DNA for the CDR3 is TGTGCCAGCAGCTACGGGACGGCGGGGGAGCAGTACTTC. It specifies CASSYGTAGEQYF.

The chain has TRBV6-6 and TRBJ2-7; 10 bases are a match to TRBD2. J was trimmed by 2 bases and V by 5 bases; bases with no gene match: 12. Germline V lookup: CDR1 MNHNY, CDR2 SVGAGI (reference sequence). The CDR3 is 17 amino acids. The CDR3 is CASSLTVAGGSTYEQYF. CDR3 nucleotides: TGTGCCAGCAGTCTAACCGTAGCGGGGGGATCAACCTACGAGCAGTACTTC.

J is TRBJ2-6 and V is TRBV6-5, with D possibly TRBD2 on 7 matching bases. This CDR3 region has 15 residues. Germline-derived CDR1 and CDR2 are MNHEY and SVGAGI. The CDR3 region is CAGAGAASGANVLTF. The CDR3 nucleotides read TGTGCTGGGGCGGGGGCAGCCTCTGGGGCCAACGTCCTGACTTTC.

The CDR3 here is CASTPPMRGEQFF. In DNA form, the CDR3 reads TGTGCCAGTACCCCACCGATGCGGGGGGAGCAGTTCTTC. This sequence joins TRBV19 and TRBJ2-1; the match to TRBD2 covers 7 bases. The CDR3 loop spans 13 amino acids. CDR1 is LNHDA, CDR2 SQIVND, per germline (reference sequence). Unmatched junction bases numbered 10, after V lost 7 bases and J lost 10 bases. The whole variable domain, remainder taken from reference TRBV19 and TRBJ2-1, is DGGITQSPKYLFRKEGQNVTLSCEQNLNHDAMYWYRQDPGQGLRLIYYSQIVNDFQKGDIAEGYSVSREKKESFPLTVTSAQKNPTAFYLCASTPPMRGEQFFGPGTRLTVL.

J is TRBJ1-5 and V is TRBV7-9; perhaps TRBD1 as D (5 bases). CDR1 and CDR2 (germline): SEHNR, FQNEAQ (reference sequence). V was trimmed by 5 bases and J by 7 bases, leaving 12 bases between them. This CDR3 is built from 13 residues. This CDR3 reads CASSADSPQPQHF. CDR3 sequence (DNA): TGTGCCAGCAGCGCCGACAGTCCCCAGCCCCAGCATTTT.

The V and J genes are TRBV5-6 and TRBJ2-7; the D gene is possibly TRBD1 (5 bases). Germline V gene sequence: CDR1 SGHDT, CDR2 YYEEEE. The CDR3 sequence is 14 residues long. V was cut by 3 bases and J by 3 bases, with 13 bases left in between. The CDR3 loop is CASSSPVQGYEQYF. CDR3 in DNA: TGTGCCAGCAGCTCCCCTGTGCAGGGCTACGAGCAGTACTTC.

This chain links TRBV19 with TRBJ1-3, with TRBD1 matching over 9 bases. V was pared by 3 bases and J by 1 base, with 4 bases of the junction left unmatched. Per germline, CDR1 LNHDA and CDR2 SQIVND (reference sequence). The CDR3 is 16 residues long. The CDR3 DNA reads as TGTGCCAGTAGTATCCCGACAGGGGGGTCTGGAAACACCATATATTTT. Its translation: CASSIPTGGSGNTIYF.

The chain joins TRBV24-1 to TRBJ1-4; D remains unclear. V was cut by 4 bases and J by 7 bases, with 9 bases left in between. Looked up from germline, CDR1 is KGHDR and CDR2 is SFDVKD. CDR3 length: 13 amino acids. CDR3 DNA: TGTGCCACCAGTGAGGTTGGAGGTGAAAAACTGTTTTTT. This sequence encodes CATSEVGGEKLFF.

The chain recombines TRBV19 with TRBJ1-5, with 10 bases lining up with TRBD1. CDR3 length equals 17 residues. V gave up 5 bases and J gave up 3 bases; unmatched junction bases: 10. Germline V CDR1 and CDR2: LNHDA, SQIVND (reference sequence). CDR3 nucleotides: TGTGCCAGTAGTGCGGGACAGGGGACCCGGTCCAATCAGCCCCAGCATTTT. It codes for CASSAGQGTRSNQPQHF.